A selection of T cell receptor beta chains follows, all from one sample in a study of blood T cell repertoires in COVID-19. TCRdb keeps only in-frame clones here, not all; method: immunoSEQ multiplex PCR. In the table there are more than 200,000 clones, about four fifths of which are singletons. The specimen sequenced was peripheral blood. The receptors stem from a woman over 75 with acute or convalescent COVID-19. CDR3s include the opening cysteine and the closing phenylalanine or tryptophan. A D gene is named only where the DNA matches it firmly. Size tells how often a clone was seen (once, few, many) or the class of an expanded clone, and some rows leave it out.

>TRBV11-1|NA|TRBJ2-3|TRBD2
TGTGCCAGCAGCCAAGGACTAGACCTGGATACGCAGTATTTT
CASSQGLDLDTQYF
>TRBV19|NA|TRBJ2-1|TRBD2
TGTGCCAGTAGTATGCGGACTAGCGGGCCTTACAATGAGCAGTTCTTC
CASSMRTSGPYNEQFF
>TRBV5-6|NA|TRBJ2-2|TRBD1
TGTGCCAGCACCTTGGGACAGGGGGACCGGGAGCTGTTTTTT
CASTLGQGDRELFF
>TRBV6-5|NA|TRBJ2-7|NA
TGTGCCAGCACCACAAACACCTACGAGCAGTACTTC
CASTTNTYEQYF
>TRBV9|NA|TRBJ2-7|NA
TGTGCCAGCAGCGTAGACAGTTCCTCCTACGAGCAGTACTTC
CASSVDSSSYEQYF
>TRBV23-1|NA|TRBJ1-6|TRBD1
TGCGCCAGCAGTCAGCCCGAAGGACAGGAGGATAATTCACCCCTCCACTTT
CASSQPEGQEDNSPLHF
>TRBV5-1|NA|TRBJ1-1|NA
TGCGCCAGCAGCTTGGCCGGGGACACTGAAGCTTTCTTT
CASSLAGDTEAFF
>TRBV9|NA|TRBJ1-3|TRBD1
TGTGCCAGCAGCGTGTCGGCCGGGACAGGGGTCTCTGGAAACACCATATATTTT
CASSVSAGTGVSGNTIYF
>TRBV15|NA|TRBJ1-1|NA
TGTGCCACCAGCAGAGACCGCGGGGGCACTGAAGCTTTCTTT
CATSRDRGGTEAFF
>TRBV18|NA|TRBJ2-7|NA
TGTGCCAGCTCGCCCGAGACTGGTACCTACGAGCAGTACTTC
CASSPETGTYEQYF
>TRBV19|NA|TRBJ1-6|NA
TGTGCCAGTAGCTCACAGGGAGACGGTTCACCCCTCCACTTT
CASSSQGDGSPLHF
>TRBV5-8|NA|TRBJ2-5|TRBD1
TGTGCCAGCAGCTTTACCGGGACAGGGGGAGAAGAGACCCAGTACTTC
CASSFTGTGGEETQYF
>TRBV6-6|NA|TRBJ1-1|NA
TGTGCCAGCACCTTACTCGAGGGTACGACTGAAGCTTTCTTT
CASTLLEGTTEAFF
>TRBV10-3|NA|TRBJ2-2|NA
TGTGCCATCCCGCGCGGACCGGGGTTAGACACCGGGGAGCTGTTTTTT
CAIPRGPGLDTGELFF
>TRBV29-1|NA|TRBJ2-7|NA
TGCAGCGTTGCCGGGGGGCGCGGGGCCTACGAGCAGTACTTC
CSVAGGRGAYEQYF
>TRBV28|NA|TRBJ1-2|NA
TGTGCCAGCAGTTTCGTTGCGAGACAGTCCTATGGCTACACCTTC
CASSFVARQSYGYTF
>TRBV6-1|NA|TRBJ1-4|TRBD1
TGTGCCAGCAGTGAAGGCTTAGGGGGCGGTGAAAAACTGTTTTTT
CASSEGLGGGEKLFF
>TRBV5-6|few|TRBJ1-2|TRBD1
TGTGCCAGCAGCTCCGGGACAGGGGACTATGGCTACACCTTC
CASSSGTGDYGYTF
>TRBV9|NA|TRBJ2-6|TRBD1
TGTGCCAGCAGCGTAGAGGACAGGTTCGAAAGGGGGGCCAACGTCCTGACTTTC
CASSVEDRFERGANVLTF
>TRBV5-6|once|TRBJ2-7|TRBD1
TGTGCCAGCAGCTTGGCAACACAGGACAGGGGCAACGAGCAGTACTTC
CASSLATQDRGNEQYF
>TRBV5-4|NA|TRBJ2-3|TRBD2
TGTGCCAGCAGCTCAGGACTAGCGGGGGGCCCTAGCACAGATACGCAGTATTTT
CASSSGLAGGPSTDTQYF
>TRBV7-9|few|TRBJ1-1|TRBD1
TGTGCCAGCAGCGGACAGGAGAACACTGAAGCTTTCTTT
CASSGQENTEAFF
>TRBV5-1|NA|TRBJ2-7|NA
TGCGCCAGCAGCTTGGATGGAGGGGCCGCATACGAGCAGTACTTC
CASSLDGGAAYEQYF
>TRBV7-2|few|TRBJ2-1|NA
TGTGCCAGCAGCTTAGCCGGGACTTCAAATGAGCAGTTCTTC
CASSLAGTSNEQFF
>TRBV11-2|NA|TRBJ1-5|NA
TGTGCCAGCAGCTTAGATATGGGGGAGGGACAGCCCCAGCATTTT
CASSLDMGEGQPQHF
>TRBV11-3|NA|TRBJ1-4|TRBD1
TGTGCCAGCAGTTGGACAGGGGATGAAAAACTGTTTTTT
CASSWTGDEKLFF
>TRBV2|NA|TRBJ2-7|TRBD2
TGTGCCAGCAGTGGACTAGCGGGAGGGCCACACGAGCAGTACTTC
CASSGLAGGPHEQYF
>TRBV4-1|NA|TRBJ1-3|NA
TGCGCCAGCAGCCTATCCGGGACAAACTCTGGAAACACCATATATTTT
CASSLSGTNSGNTIYF
>TRBV6-6|NA|TRBJ2-1|TRBD2
TGTGCCAGCAGTCCCTGGAGACTAGCGGGGGGATACAATGAGCAGTTCTTC
CASSPWRLAGGYNEQFF
>TRBV3-1/TRBV3-2|NA|TRBJ2-3|NA
TGTGCCAGCAGCCCGTTCCTGACGGGAGGCACAGATACGCAGTATTTT
CASSPFLTGGTDTQYF
>TRBV27|NA|TRBJ1-2|TRBD1
TGTGCCAGCAGTTTCTACAGGGGAAGTGGCTACACCTTC
CASSFYRGSGYTF
>TRBV30|NA|TRBJ2-7|NA
TGTGCCTGGGGGGGGCCACTCGAGCAGTACTTC
CAWGGPLEQYF
>TRBV7-3|NA|TRBJ1-1|TRBD1
TGTGCCAGCAGCTTCTTTAGGCAGGGGGTCACTGAAGCTTTCTTT
CASSFFRQGVTEAFF
>TRBV3-1/TRBV3-2|NA|TRBJ1-5|NA
TGTGCCAGCAGTACCTCTGCGGGAAATCAGCCCCAGCATTTT
CASSTSAGNQPQHF